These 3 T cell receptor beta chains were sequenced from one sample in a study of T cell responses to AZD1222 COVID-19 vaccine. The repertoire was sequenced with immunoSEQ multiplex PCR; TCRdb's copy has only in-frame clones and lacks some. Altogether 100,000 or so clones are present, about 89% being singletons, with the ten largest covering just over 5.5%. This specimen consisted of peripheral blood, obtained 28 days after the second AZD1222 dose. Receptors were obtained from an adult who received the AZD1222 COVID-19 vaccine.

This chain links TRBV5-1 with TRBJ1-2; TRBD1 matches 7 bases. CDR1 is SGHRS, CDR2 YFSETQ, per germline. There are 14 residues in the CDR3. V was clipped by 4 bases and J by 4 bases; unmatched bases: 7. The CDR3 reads CASSPAGGFYGYTF. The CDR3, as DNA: TGCGCCAGCAGCCCGGCAGGGGGTTTCTATGGCTACACCTTC.

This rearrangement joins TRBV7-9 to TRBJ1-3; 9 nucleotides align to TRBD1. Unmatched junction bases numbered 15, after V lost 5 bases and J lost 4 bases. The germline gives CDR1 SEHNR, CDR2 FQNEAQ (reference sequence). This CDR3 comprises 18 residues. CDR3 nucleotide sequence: TGTGCCAGCAGCGCGCCGGGACAGGGTCCTTCTGTGGGAAACACCATATATTTT. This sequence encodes CASSAPGQGPSVGNTIYF. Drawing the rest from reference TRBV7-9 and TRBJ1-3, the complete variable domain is DTGVSQNPRHKITKRGQNVTFRCDPISEHNRLYWYRQTLGQGPEFLTYFQNEAQLEKSRLLSDRFSAERPKGSFSTLEIQRTEQGDSAMYLCASSAPGQGPSVGNTIYFGEGSWLTVV.

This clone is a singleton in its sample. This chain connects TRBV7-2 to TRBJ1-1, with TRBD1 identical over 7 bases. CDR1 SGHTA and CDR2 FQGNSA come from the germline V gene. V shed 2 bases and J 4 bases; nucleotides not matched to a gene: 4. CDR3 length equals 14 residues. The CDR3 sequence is CASSLWSGGTEAFF. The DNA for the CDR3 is TGTGCCAGCAGCTTATGGTCAGGGGGCACTGAAGCTTTCTTT.